These T cell receptor beta chains were read from a single sample in a study of T cell responses to AZD1222 COVID-19 vaccine. Method: immunoSEQ multiplex PCR; TCRdb's copy keeps in-frame clones and lacks some. This sample has some 140,000 clones, with roughly 92% found just once. The sequencing here drew on peripheral blood, taken on day 0 of AZD1222 vaccination. These receptors were collected from an adult in good health. The CDR3 runs from the conserved cysteine through the conserved F or W. D genes are given only for firm matches. A row's size may be missing; if present it is once, few, many or a size class.

clone_size j_call v_call d_call cdr3_aa cdr3_nt
- TRBJ1-1 TRBV9 - CASSDSGAMNTEAFF TGTGCCAGCAGCGATTCTGGTGCCATGAACACTGAAGCTTTCTTT
- TRBJ2-1 TRBV28 - CASRRDLYNEQFF TGTGCCAGCAGACGGGACTTGTACAATGAGCAGTTCTTC
- TRBJ1-1 TRBV30 - CAWSPSGPSLDTEAFF TGTGCCTGGAGCCCCTCGGGCCCCAGTCTGGACACTGAAGCTTTCTTT
- TRBJ2-7 TRBV29-1 TRBD1 CSVEEEQGDYEQYF TGCAGCGTTGAAGAGGAACAGGGGGACTACGAGCAGTACTTC
- TRBJ2-2 TRBV6-2/TRBV6-3 TRBD2 CASSRRTSGPTGELFF TGTGCCAGCAGTAGGAGGACTAGCGGACCCACCGGGGAGCTGTTTTTT
- TRBJ1-5 TRBV12-3/TRBV12-4 - CASSFRGQEPQHF TGTGCCAGCAGTTTTCGGGGTCAGGAACCCCAGCATTTT
- TRBJ1-5 TRBV10-2 - CASSEPGHSGGSNQPQHF TGCGCCAGCAGTGAGCCGGGACACTCAGGAGGGTCTAATCAGCCCCAGCATTTT
once TRBJ1-1 TRBV5-1 - CASRPGTPNTEAFF TGCGCCAGCAGGCCCGGGACTCCGAACACTGAAGCTTTCTTT
- TRBJ1-1 TRBV19 TRBD1 CASSIDTGGGMNTEAFF TGTGCCAGTAGTATAGATACAGGGGGTGGAATGAACACTGAAGCTTTCTTT
- TRBJ1-1 TRBV7-9 - CASSPPQNRTANTEAFF TGTGCCAGCAGCCCACCTCAGAACAGGACAGCCAACACTGAAGCTTTCTTT
- TRBJ2-7 TRBV3-1/TRBV3-2 TRBD2 CASSHESGGTYEQYF TGTGCCAGCAGCCATGAATCCGGGGGGACCTACGAGCAGTACTTC
- TRBJ1-2 TRBV27 TRBD1 CASTNDRGSGYTF TGTGCCAGCACCAACGACAGGGGTAGTGGCTACACCTTC
- TRBJ1-1 TRBV5-1 TRBD1 CASRDHRGNTEAFF TGCGCCAGCAGGGATCACAGGGGGAACACTGAAGCTTTCTTT
- TRBJ2-1 TRBV2 - CASSEAGRSSYNEQFF TGTGCCAGCAGTGAAGCTGGGCGTAGCTCCTACAATGAGCAGTTCTTC
- TRBJ2-5 TRBV27 - CASSSPRGQETQYF TGTGCCAGCTCAAGCCCTCGAGGGCAAGAGACCCAGTACTTC
- TRBJ2-7 TRBV6-2/TRBV6-3 - CASSQTDGSYEQYF TGTGCCAGCAGCCAAACAGACGGCTCCTACGAGCAGTACTTC
- TRBJ1-2 TRBV15 TRBD1 CATSRDWGQLYGYTF TGTGCCACCAGCAGAGATTGGGGACAGCTCTATGGCTACACCTTC
- TRBJ2-7 TRBV29-1 TRBD2 CSVFWTSGSYEQYF TGCAGCGTGTTTTGGACTAGCGGCTCCTACGAGCAGTACTTC
- TRBJ1-2 TRBV27 TRBD1 CASSTRTGDGYTF TGTGCCAGCAGTACCCGGACAGGGGATGGCTACACCTTC
- TRBJ1-5 TRBV12-3/TRBV12-4 - CASSFGGQPQHF TGTGCCAGCAGTTTCGGGGGGCAGCCCCAGCATTTT
- TRBJ1-3 TRBV19 - CASSPQTHSSGNTIYF TGTGCCAGTAGTCCCCAGACACATTCCTCTGGAAACACCATATATTTT
- TRBJ2-2 TRBV12-1 - CASSFARLARSRGGELFF TGTGCCAGCAGCTTTGCGCGTTTAGCGAGGTCCAGAGGCGGGGAGCTGTTTTTT
- TRBJ2-2 TRBV24-1 - CATSDPDRRNTGELFF TGTGCCACCAGTGACCCGGACCGGAGGAACACCGGGGAGCTGTTTTTT
- TRBJ1-3 TRBV6-5 - CASSYDSLGNTIYF TGTGCCAGCAGTTACGATAGTCTTGGAAACACCATATATTTT
- TRBJ1-1 TRBV11-3 TRBD1 CASSLGQGSAEAFF TGTGCCAGCAGCCTTGGACAGGGAAGCGCTGAAGCTTTCTTT
- TRBJ2-5 TRBV23-1 - CASSQRPTSVETQYF TGCGCCAGCAGTCAAAGGCCCACAAGCGTTGAGACCCAGTACTTC
- TRBJ1-1 TRBV7-3 TRBD1 CASRYLQGSAEAFF TGTGCCAGCAGGTATTTACAGGGGAGCGCTGAAGCTTTCTTT
- TRBJ1-1 TRBV29-1 - CSVEGVGNTEAFF TGCAGCGTCGAGGGGGTAGGGAACACTGAAGCTTTCTTT
- TRBJ1-1 TRBV19 - CASSLMTDTEAFF TGTGCCAGTAGCCTAATGACAGACACTGAAGCTTTCTTT
once TRBJ1-6 TRBV5-1 - CASSLDRIAGSSYNSPLHF TGCGCCAGCAGCTTGGATAGGATCGCCGGAAGCTCCTATAATTCACCCCTCCACTTT
- TRBJ1-1 TRBV12-3/TRBV12-4 - CASSLFDTEAFF TGTGCCAGCAGTTTGTTTGACACTGAAGCTTTCTTT
- TRBJ2-5 TRBV11-1 - CASSLRIGDQETQYF TGTGCCAGCAGCTTGCGGATCGGAGACCAAGAGACCCAGTACTTC
- TRBJ1-2 TRBV19 - CASSPHTTLNYGYTF TGTGCCAGTAGTCCACACACGACCCTTAACTATGGCTACACCTTC
- TRBJ2-1 TRBV9 TRBD2 CASSVGTSGIASNEQFF TGTGCCAGCAGCGTGGGGACTAGCGGGATTGCTAGCAATGAGCAGTTCTTC
- TRBJ1-5 TRBV19 - CASSRGGGSNQPQHF TGTGCCAGTAGTAGGGGAGGGGGAAGCAATCAGCCCCAGCATTTT
- TRBJ1-3 TRBV14 - CASSRKGNTIYF TGTGCCAGCAGCCGGAAAGGAAACACCATATATTTT
- TRBJ2-2 TRBV7-9 TRBD2 CASSIKTSGRSPNTGELFF TGTGCCAGCAGCATTAAGACTAGCGGGAGATCCCCGAACACCGGGGAGCTGTTTTTT
- TRBJ1-5 TRBV6-9 - CASSPLLNQPQHF TGTGCCAGCAGTCCCCTTCTGAATCAGCCCCAGCATTTT
- TRBJ2-5 TRBV5-1 TRBD2 CASSLGTSGGNQYF TGCGCCAGCAGCTTGGGGACTAGCGGGGGGAATCAGTACTTC
- TRBJ1-2 TRBV28 - CASSSPGDYGYTF TGTGCCAGCAGTTCCCCAGGGGACTATGGCTACACCTTC
- TRBJ1-1 TRBV4-2 - CASSHEGQLNTEAFF TGTGCCAGCAGCCACGAAGGACAATTGAACACTGAAGCTTTCTTT
- TRBJ2-7 TRBV20-1 - CSAGDIYEQYF TGCAGTGCTGGGGATATCTACGAGCAGTACTTC
once TRBJ1-2 TRBV30 - CAWVDSGGGYGYTF TGTGCCTGGGTAGACTCAGGAGGTGGCTATGGCTACACCTTC
- TRBJ2-2 TRBV6-5 - CASRPGHSTGELFF TGTGCCAGCAGGCCGGGACATAGTACCGGGGAGCTGTTTTTT
- TRBJ2-1 TRBV21-1 - CASYGTPVHNEQFF TGTGCCAGCTATGGGACTCCCGTCCACAATGAGCAGTTCTTC
- TRBJ1-2 TRBV7-8 - CASSLVGPENYGYTF TGTGCCAGCAGCTTAGTTGGTCCAGAAAATTATGGCTACACCTTC
once TRBJ2-7 TRBV6-5 TRBD1 CASSYSDRAPSYEQYF TGTGCCAGCAGTTACTCAGACAGGGCCCCGTCCTACGAGCAGTACTTC
- TRBJ2-3 TRBV6-5 - CASSYGGGVTDTQYF TGTGCCAGCAGTTACGGCGGGGGCGTCACAGATACGCAGTATTTT
- TRBJ2-7 TRBV6-5 - CASSSSGGSYEQYF TGTGCCAGCAGTTCCTCAGGGGGGTCCTACGAGCAGTACTTC
- TRBJ1-1 TRBV5-1 - CASSLGRITEAFF TGCGCCAGCAGCTTGGGCCGTATCACTGAAGCTTTCTTT
once TRBJ1-1 TRBV7-3 - CASSPLAGATEAFF TGTGCCAGCAGCCCCTTGGCAGGGGCCACTGAAGCTTTCTTT
- TRBJ1-1 TRBV28 - CASSLAVATEAFF TGTGCCAGCAGTTTAGCAGTCGCCACTGAAGCTTTCTTT
- TRBJ2-5 TRBV5-1 TRBD1 CASSTRGRRETQYF TGCGCCAGCAGCACCAGGGGGAGAAGAGAGACCCAGTACTTC
- TRBJ1-4 TRBV18 TRBD1 CASSRQGAREKLFF TGTGCCAGCTCACGACAGGGGGCTCGAGAAAAACTGTTTTTT
- TRBJ2-3 TRBV12-3/TRBV12-4 - CASSPLADTQYF TGTGCCAGCAGTCCCCTAGCGGATACGCAGTATTTT
- TRBJ1-5 TRBV5-5 - CASSLVEAVSNQPQHF TGTGCCAGCAGCCTCGTCGAGGCGGTTAGCAATCAGCCCCAGCATTTT
once TRBJ2-5 TRBV28 - CATRVEGGGRETQYF TGTGCCACAAGGGTGGAGGGAGGGGGTCGGGAGACCCAGTACTTC
- TRBJ2-7 TRBV27 - CASRSGGRYEQYF TGTGCCAGCAGGAGCGGCGGCAGATACGAGCAGTACTTC
- TRBJ1-1 TRBV6-1 - CASSETYTEAFF TGTGCCAGCAGTGAAACGTACACTGAAGCTTTCTTT